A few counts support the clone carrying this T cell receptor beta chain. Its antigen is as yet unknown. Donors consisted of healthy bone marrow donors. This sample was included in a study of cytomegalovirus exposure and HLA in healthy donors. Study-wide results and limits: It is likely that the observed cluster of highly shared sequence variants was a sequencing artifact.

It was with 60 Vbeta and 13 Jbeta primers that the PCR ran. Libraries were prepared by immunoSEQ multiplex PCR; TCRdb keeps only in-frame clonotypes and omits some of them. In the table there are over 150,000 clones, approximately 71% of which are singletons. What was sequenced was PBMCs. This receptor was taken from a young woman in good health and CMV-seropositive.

This chain's CDR3 is CASSIGAGVREQYF. CDR3 DNA: TGTGCCAGTAGTATAGGGGCGGGGGTCCGCGAGCAGTACTTC. V is TRBV19 and J is TRBJ2-7, with TRBD2 matching 7 bases. Looked up from germline, CDR1 is LNHDA and CDR2 is SQIVND (reference sequence). Losses at the gene ends were 1 base for V and 6 bases for J; bases not matched to a gene: 6. This CDR3 has 14 residues.